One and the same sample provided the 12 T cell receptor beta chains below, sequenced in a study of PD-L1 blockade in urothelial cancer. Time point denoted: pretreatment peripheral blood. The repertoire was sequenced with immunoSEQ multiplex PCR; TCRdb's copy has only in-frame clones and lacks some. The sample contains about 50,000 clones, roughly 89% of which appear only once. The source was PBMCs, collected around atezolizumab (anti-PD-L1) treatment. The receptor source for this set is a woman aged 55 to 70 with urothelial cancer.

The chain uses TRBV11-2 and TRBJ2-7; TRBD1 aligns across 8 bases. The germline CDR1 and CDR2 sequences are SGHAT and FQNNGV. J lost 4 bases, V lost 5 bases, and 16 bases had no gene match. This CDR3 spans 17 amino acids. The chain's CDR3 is CASSNSGQGPSEYEQYF. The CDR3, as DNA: TGTGCCAGCAGCAACTCAGGACAGGGTCCCTCGGAGTACGAGCAGTACTTC.

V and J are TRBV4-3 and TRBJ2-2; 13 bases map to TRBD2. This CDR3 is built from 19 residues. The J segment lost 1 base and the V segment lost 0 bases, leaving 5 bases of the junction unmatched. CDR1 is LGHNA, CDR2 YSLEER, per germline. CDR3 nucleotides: TGCGCCAGCAGCCAAGAGCCCGGGACTAGCGGGGTGAACACCGGGGAGCTGTTTTTT. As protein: CASSQEPGTSGVNTGELFF.

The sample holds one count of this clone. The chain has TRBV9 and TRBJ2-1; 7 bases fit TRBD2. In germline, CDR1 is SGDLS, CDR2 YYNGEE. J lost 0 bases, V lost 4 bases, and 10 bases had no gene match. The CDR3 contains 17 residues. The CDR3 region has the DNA TGTGCCAGCAGCTTATGGGGGGGGTCGAGCTCCTACAATGAGCAGTTCTTC. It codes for CASSLWGGSSSYNEQFF.

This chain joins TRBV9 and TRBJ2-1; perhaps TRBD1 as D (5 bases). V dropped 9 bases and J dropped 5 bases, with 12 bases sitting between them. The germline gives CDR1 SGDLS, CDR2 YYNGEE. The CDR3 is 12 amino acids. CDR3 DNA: TGTGCCACTGGGGCGGTGAACAATGAGCAGTTCTTC. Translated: CATGAVNNEQFF.

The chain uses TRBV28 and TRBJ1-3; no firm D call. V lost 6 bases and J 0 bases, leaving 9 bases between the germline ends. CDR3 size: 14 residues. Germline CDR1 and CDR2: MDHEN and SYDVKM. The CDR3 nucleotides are TGTGCCAGCAGACGACAAGCCTCTGGAAACACCATATATTTT. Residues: CASRRQASGNTIYF.

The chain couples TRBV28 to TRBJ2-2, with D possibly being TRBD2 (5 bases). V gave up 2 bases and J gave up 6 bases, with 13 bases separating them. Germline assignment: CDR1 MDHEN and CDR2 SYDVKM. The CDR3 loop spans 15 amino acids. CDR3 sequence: CASSLRLIVAGELFF. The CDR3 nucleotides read TGTGCCAGCAGTTTAAGACTAATTGTGGCCGGGGAGCTGTTTTTT.

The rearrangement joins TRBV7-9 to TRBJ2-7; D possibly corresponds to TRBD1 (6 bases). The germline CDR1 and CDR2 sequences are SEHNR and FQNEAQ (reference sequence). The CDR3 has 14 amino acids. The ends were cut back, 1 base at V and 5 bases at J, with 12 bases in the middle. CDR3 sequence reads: CASSLDTGYNEQYF. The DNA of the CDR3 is TGTGCCAGCAGCTTAGACACAGGGTACAACGAGCAGTACTTC.

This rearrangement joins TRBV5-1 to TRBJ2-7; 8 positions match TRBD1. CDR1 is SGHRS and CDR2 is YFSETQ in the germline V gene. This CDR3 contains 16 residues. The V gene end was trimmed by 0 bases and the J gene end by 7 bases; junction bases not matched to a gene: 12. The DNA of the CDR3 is TGCGCCAGCAGCTTGGGGGCGGGACAGGCCGTCTTTGAGCAGTACTTC. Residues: CASSLGAGQAVFEQYF.

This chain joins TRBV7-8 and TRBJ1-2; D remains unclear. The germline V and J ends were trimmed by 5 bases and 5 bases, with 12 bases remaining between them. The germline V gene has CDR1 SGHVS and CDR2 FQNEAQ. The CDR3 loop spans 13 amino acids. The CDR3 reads CASSPRGVYGYTF. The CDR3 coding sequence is TGTGCCAGCAGCCCACGCGGGGTGTATGGCTACACCTTC.

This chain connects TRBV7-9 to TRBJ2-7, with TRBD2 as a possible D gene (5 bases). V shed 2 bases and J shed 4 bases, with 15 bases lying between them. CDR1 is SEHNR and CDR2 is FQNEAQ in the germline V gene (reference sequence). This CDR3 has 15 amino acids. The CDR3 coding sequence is TGTGCCAGCAGCTTAACCGGGAACCCGACATACGAGCAGTACTTC. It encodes CASSLTGNPTYEQYF.

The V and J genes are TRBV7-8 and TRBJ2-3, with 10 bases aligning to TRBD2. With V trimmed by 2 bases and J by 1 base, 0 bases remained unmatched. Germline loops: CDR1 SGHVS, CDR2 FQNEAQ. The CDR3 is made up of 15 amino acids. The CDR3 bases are TGTGCCAGCAGCTTAACTAGCGGGGGCACAGATACGCAGTATTTT. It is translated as CASSLTSGGTDTQYF.

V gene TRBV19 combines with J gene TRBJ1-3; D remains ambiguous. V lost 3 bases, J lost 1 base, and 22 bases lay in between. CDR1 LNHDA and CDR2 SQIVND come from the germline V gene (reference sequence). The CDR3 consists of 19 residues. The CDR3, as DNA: TGTGCCAGTAGTATCCGCGGAGGAACCATTGGCCATTCTGGAAACACCATATATTTT. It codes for CASSIRGGTIGHSGNTIYF.